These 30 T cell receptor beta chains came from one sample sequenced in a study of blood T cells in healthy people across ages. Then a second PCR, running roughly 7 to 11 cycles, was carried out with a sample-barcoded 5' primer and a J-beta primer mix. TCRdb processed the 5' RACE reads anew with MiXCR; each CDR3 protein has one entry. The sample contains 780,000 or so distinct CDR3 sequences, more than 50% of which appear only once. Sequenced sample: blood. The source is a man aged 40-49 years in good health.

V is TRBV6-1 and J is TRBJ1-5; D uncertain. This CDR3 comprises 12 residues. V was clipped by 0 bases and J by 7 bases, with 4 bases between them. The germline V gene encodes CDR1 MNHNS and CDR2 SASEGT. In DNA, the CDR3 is TGTGCCAGCAGTGAAGCTGGGCAGCCCCAGCATTTT. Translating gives CASSEAGQPQHF.

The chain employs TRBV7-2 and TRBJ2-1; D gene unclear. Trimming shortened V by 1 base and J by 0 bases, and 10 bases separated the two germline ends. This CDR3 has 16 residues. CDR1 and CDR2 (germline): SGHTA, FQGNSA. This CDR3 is CASSLGSASSYNEQFF. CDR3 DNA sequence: TGTGCCAGCAGCTTAGGAAGCGCTAGCTCCTACAATGAGCAGTTCTTC.

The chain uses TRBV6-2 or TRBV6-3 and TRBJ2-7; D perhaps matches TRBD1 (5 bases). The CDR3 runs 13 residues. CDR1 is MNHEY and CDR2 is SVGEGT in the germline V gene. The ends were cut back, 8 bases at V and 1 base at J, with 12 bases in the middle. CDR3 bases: TGTGCCAGCCGACCGACAGCTTCCTACGAGCAGTACTTC. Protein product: CASRPTASYEQYF.

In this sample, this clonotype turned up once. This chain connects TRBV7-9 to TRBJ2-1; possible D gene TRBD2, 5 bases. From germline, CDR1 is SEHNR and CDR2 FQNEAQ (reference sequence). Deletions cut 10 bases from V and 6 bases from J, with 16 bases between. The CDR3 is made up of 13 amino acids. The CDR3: CANGHPAGNEQFF. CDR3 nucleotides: TGTGCCAACGGGCATCCCGCGGGCAATGAGCAGTTCTTC.

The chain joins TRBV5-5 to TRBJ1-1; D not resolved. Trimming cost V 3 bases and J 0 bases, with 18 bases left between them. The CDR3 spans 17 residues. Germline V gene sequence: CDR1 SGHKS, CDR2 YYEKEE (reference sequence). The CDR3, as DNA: TGTGCCAGCAGCTCGAAGACGGTGCAGAATCTGAACACTGAAGCTTTCTTT. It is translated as CASSSKTVQNLNTEAFF.

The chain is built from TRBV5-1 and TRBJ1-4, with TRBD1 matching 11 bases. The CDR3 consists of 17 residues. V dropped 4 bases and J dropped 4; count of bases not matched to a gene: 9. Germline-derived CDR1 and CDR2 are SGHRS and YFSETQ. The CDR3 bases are TGCGCCAGCAGCCCCCGAGGGACAGGGGGATATAATGAAAAACTGTTTTTT. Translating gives CASSPRGTGGYNEKLFF.

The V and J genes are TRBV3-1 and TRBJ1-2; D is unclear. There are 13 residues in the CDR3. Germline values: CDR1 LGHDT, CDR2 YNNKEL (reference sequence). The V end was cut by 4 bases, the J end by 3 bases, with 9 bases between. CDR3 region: CASSRAADYGYTF. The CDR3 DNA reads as TGTGCCAGCAGCCGGGCTGCGGACTATGGCTACACCTTC.

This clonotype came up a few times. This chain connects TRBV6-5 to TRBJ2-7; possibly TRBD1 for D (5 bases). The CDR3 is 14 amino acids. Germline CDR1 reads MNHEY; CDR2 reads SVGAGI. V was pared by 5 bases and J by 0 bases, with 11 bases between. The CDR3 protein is CASSDGQGSYEQYF. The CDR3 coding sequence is TGTGCCAGCAGTGACGGTCAGGGCTCCTACGAGCAGTACTTC.

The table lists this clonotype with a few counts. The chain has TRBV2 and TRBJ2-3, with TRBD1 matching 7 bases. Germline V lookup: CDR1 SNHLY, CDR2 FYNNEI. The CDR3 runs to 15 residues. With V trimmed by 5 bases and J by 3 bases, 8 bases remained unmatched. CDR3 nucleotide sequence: TGTGCCAGCAGTCTAAGGGGGCTTGGTACAGATACGCAGTATTTT. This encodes CASSLRGLGTDTQYF.

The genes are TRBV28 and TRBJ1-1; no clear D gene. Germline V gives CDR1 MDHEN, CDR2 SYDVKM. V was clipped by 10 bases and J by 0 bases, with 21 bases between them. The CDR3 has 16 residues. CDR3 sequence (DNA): TGTGCCATCACTAGGACCCTAGAACGTATGAACACTGAAGCTTTCTTT. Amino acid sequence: CAITRTLERMNTEAFF. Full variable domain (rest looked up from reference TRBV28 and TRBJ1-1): DVKVTQSSRYLVKRTGEKVFLECVQDMDHENMFWYRQDPGLGLRLIYFSYDVKMKEKGDIPEGYSVSREKKERFSLILESASTNQTSMYLCAITRTLERMNTEAFFGQGTRLTVV.

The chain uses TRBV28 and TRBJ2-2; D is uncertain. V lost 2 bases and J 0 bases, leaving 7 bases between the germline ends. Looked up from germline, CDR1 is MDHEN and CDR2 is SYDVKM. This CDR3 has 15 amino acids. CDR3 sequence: CASSLRRPNTGELFF. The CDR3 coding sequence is TGTGCCAGCAGTTTACGACGGCCGAACACCGGGGAGCTGTTTTTT. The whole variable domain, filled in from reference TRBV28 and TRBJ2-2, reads DVKVTQSSRYLVKRTGEKVFLECVQDMDHENMFWYRQDPGLGLRLIYFSYDVKMKEKGDIPEGYSVSREKKERFSLILESASTNQTSMYLCASSLRRPNTGELFFGEGSRLTVL.

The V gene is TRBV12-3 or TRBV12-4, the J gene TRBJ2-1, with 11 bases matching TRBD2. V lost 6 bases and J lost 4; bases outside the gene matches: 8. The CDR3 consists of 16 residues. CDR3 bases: TGTGCCAGCAGCGATAATAGCGGGGGGGAATACAATGAGCAGTTCTTC. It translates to CASSDNSGGEYNEQFF.

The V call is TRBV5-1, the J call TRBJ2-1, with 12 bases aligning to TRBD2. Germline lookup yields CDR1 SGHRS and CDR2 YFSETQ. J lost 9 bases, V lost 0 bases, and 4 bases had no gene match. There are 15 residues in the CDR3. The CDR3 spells CASSLVTSGSFEQFF. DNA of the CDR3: TGCGCCAGCAGCTTGGTGACTAGCGGGAGTTTTGAGCAGTTCTTC.

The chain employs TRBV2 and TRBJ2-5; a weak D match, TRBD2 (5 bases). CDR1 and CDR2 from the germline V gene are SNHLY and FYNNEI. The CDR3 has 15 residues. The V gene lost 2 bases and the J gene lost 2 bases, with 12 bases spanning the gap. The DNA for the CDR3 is TGTGCCAGCAGTGAAATCACGGGGATACAAGAGACCCAGTACTTC. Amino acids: CASSEITGIQETQYF.

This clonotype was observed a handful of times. The CDR3 here is CASRRDERISYNEQFF. Here the CDR3 DNA reads TGTGCCAGCAGAAGGGACGAGCGGATCTCCTACAATGAGCAGTTCTTC. J is TRBJ2-1 and V is TRBV28; D is tentatively TRBD1 or TRBD2 (5 bases each). V was shortened by 6 bases and J by 0 bases, with 15 bases between the two germline ends. The CDR3 covers 16 residues. CDR1 and CDR2 from the germline V gene are MDHEN and SYDVKM.

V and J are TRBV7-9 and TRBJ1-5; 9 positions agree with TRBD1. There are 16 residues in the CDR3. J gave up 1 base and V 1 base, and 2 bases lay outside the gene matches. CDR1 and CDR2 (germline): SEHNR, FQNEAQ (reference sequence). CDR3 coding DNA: TGTGCCAGCAGCTTAGACGACAGGGGGAGCAATCAGCCCCAGCATTTT. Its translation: CASSLDDRGSNQPQHF.

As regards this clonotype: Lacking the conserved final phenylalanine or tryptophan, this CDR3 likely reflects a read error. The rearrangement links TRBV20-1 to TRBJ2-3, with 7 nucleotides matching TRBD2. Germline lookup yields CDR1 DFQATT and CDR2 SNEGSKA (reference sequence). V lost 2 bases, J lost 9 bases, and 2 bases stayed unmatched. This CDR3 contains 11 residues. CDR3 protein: CSARSGGTQYY. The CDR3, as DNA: TGCAGTGCTAGATCGGGAGGAACGCAGTATTAT.

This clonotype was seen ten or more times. CDR3 protein: CASSVRDRSSYNSPLHF. The CDR3 DNA follows: TGTGCCAGCAGCGTCCGGGACAGAAGCTCCTATAATTCACCCCTCCACTTT. The chain recombines TRBV9 with TRBJ1-6; 7 nucleotides match TRBD1. J gave up 0 bases and V 2 bases, and 5 bases lay outside the gene matches. Per germline, CDR1 SGDLS and CDR2 YYNGEE. The CDR3 loop spans 17 amino acids.

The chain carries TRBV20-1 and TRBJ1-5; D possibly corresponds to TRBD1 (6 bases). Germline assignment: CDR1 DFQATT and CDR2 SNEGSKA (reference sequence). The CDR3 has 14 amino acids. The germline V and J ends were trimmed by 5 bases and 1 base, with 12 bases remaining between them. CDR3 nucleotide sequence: TGCAGTGCTCAACACAGGGAAAGCAATCAGCCCCAGCATTTT. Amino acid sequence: CSAQHRESNQPQHF.

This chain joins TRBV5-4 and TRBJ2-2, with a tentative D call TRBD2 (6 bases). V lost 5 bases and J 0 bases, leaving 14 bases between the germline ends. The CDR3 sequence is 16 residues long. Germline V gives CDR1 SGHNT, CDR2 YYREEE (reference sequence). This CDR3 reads CASRGGGNTNTGELFF. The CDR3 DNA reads TGTGCCAGCAGGGGGGGAGGAAACACGAACACCGGGGAGCTGTTTTTT.

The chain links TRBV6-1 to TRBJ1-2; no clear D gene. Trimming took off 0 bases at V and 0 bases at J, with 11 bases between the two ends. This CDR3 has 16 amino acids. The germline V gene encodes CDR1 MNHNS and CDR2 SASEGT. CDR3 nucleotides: TGTGCCAGCAGTGAAGCAGGAATCAGAGCTAACTATGGCTACACCTTC. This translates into CASSEAGIRANYGYTF.

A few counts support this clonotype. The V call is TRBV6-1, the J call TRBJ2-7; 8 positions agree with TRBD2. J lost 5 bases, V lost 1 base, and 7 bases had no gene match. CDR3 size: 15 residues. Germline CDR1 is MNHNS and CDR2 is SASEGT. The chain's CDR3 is CASSEVSGSGNEQYF. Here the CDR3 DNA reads TGTGCCAGCAGTGAAGTAAGCGGGAGTGGGAACGAGCAGTACTTC.

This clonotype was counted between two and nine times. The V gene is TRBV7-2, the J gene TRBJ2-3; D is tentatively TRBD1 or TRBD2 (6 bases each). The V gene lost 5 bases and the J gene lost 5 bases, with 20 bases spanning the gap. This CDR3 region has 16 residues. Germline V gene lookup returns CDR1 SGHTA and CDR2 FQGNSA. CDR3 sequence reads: CASSGNQGGRGDTQYF. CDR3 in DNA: TGTGCCAGCAGCGGCAACCAAGGGGGGCGTGGAGATACGCAGTATTTT.

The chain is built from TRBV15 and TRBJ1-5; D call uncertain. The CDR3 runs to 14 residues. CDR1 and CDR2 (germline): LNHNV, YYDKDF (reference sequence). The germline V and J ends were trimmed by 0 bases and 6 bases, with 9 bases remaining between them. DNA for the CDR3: TGTGCCACCAGCAGAGATAAGGTATTTCAGCCCCAGCATTTT. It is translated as CATSRDKVFQPQHF.

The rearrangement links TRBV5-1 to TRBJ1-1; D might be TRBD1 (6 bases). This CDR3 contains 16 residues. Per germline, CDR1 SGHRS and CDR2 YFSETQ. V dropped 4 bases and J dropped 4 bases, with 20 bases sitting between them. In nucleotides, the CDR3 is TGCGCCAGCAGCCTAATCCCGGGACACCGGTCCACTGAAGCTTTCTTT. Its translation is CASSLIPGHRSTEAFF. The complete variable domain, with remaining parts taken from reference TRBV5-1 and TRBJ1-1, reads KAGVTQTPRYLIKTRGQQVTLSCSPISGHRSVSWYQQTPGQGLQFLFEYFSETQRNKGNFPGRFSGRQFSNSRSEMNVSTLELGDSALYLCASSLIPGHRSTEAFFGQGTRLTVV.

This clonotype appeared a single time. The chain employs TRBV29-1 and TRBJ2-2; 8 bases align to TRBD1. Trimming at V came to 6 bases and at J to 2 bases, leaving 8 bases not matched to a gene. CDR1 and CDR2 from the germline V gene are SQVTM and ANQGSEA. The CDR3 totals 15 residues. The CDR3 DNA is TGCAGCGTCGATACCGGGACAGGAAACACCGGGGAGCTGTTTTTT. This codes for CSVDTGTGNTGELFF.

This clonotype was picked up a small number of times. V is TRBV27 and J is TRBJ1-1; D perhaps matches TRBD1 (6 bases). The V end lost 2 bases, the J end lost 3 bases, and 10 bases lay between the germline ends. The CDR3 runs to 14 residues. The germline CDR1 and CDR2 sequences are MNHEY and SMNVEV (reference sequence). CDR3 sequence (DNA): TGTGCCAGCAGTTTAAATAGACAGGACACTGAAGCTTTCTTT. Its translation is CASSLNRQDTEAFF.

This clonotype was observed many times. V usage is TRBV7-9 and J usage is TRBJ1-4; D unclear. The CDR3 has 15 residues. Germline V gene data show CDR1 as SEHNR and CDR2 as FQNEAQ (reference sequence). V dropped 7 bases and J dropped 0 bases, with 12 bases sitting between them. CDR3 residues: CASILGSATNEKLFF. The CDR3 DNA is TGTGCCAGCATCCTGGGGTCAGCAACTAATGAAAAACTGTTTTTT.

CDR3 DNA: TGTGCCAGCAGCTCCAGGGGGATTAGCGGATCCTACGAGCAGTACTTC. This gives the protein CASSSRGISGSYEQYF. The chain joins TRBV7-9 to TRBJ2-7, with D perhaps TRBD1 (7 bases). V dropped 4 bases and J dropped 1 base, with 17 bases sitting between them. Germline CDR1 SEHNR, CDR2 FQNEAQ (reference sequence). The CDR3 totals 16 residues.

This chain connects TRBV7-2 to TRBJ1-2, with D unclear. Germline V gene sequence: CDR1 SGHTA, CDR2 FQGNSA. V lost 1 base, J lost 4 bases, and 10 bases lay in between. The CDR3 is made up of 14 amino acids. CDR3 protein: CASSLDTGRYGYTF. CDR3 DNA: TGTGCCAGCAGCTTAGACACGGGCCGCTATGGCTACACCTTC.